These 2 T cell receptor beta chains share one sample of origin, sequenced in a study of T cell repertoires in cytomegalovirus infection. TCRdb reanalysed the reads using MiXCR and keeps one entry per CDR3 protein. The data hold some 440,000 distinct CDR3 sequences, with approximately 31% observed a single time. The sequenced sample consisted of PBMCs. Receptor source: a human donor in good health (CMV status not recorded). Some clones in this sample may be carry-over from other donors' samples.

The V and J genes are TRBV4-3 and TRBJ1-1; TRBD1 might be the D (6 bases). There are 16 residues in the CDR3. V lost 0 bases and J lost 3, with 14 bases in between. Per the germline V gene, CDR1 is LGHNA and CDR2 is YSLEER. The CDR3 DNA sequence: TGCGCCAGCAGCCAAGATGGGGGGGGCGCGTACACTGAAGCTTTCTTT. Encoded protein: CASSQDGGGAYTEAFF.

This clonotype occurred a few times. The gene calls are TRBV6-1 and TRBJ1-2; D remains unclear. There are 15 residues in the CDR3. Germline assignment: CDR1 MNHNS and CDR2 SASEGT. Trimming cost V 1 base and J 8 bases, with 17 bases left between them. The CDR3 DNA follows: TGTGCCAGCAGTGAAGAAGGCGTGGGGTTTGAGGGCTACACCTTC. Translation: CASSEEGVGFEGYTF.